This T cell receptor beta chain was captured in a study of blood T cell repertoires in COVID-19. CDR1 is LGHDT and CDR2 is YNNKEL in the germline V gene (reference sequence). CDR3 length equals 15 residues. V dropped 4 bases and J dropped 8; count of bases not matched to a gene: 10. Participants were placed into cohorts based on the clinical history they reported. Two negative PCRs, clearance, or symptom resolution characterized the recovered Cohort 3 donors. Authors' analysis steps: Amplification of reference gene primers provided the estimated nucleated cell counts. Using immunoSEQ multiplex PCR, the repertoire was profiled, and TCRdb retains in-frame clones only, with some absent. Clonal size and the V and J genes are those of that table, whereas D and trimming came from the DNA. The sample gives a few hundred thousand clones, 80% to 85% of which show up once; around 3.6% is in the top ten.

The sequence derives from a man aged 50-60 years who had recovered from COVID-19. The sequenced material came from PBMCs or T cells enriched from blood (not recorded which). This chain uses TRBV3-1 (or the pseudogene TRBV3-2) with TRBJ1-4, with TRBD1 matching 7 bases. The CDR3 spells CASSLRGQESEKLFF. DNA for the CDR3: TGTGCCAGCAGCCTGAGGGGGCAGGAAAGCGAAAAACTGTTTTTT.